This passage covers 13 T cell receptor beta chains from one sample sequenced in a study of blood T cell repertoires in COVID-19. Assay used: immunoSEQ multiplex PCR; TCRdb lists only in-frame clones, some missing. The data hold about 260,000 clones, with roughly 86% observed a single time. Sequenced sample: peripheral blood. The receptors were sampled from a middle-aged man who had recovered from COVID-19.

The genes are TRBV29-1 and TRBJ1-1; D possibly corresponds to TRBD1 (6 bases). Per germline, CDR1 SQVTM and CDR2 ANQGSEA. This CDR3 has 14 amino acids. Trimming shortened V by 7 bases and J by 0 bases, and 15 bases separated the two germline ends. The DNA of the CDR3 is TGCAGCGCCCAAGGGGGGGCGATGAACACTGAAGCTTTCTTT. The encoded protein is CSAQGGAMNTEAFF.

This chain joins TRBV12-3 or TRBV12-4 and TRBJ2-1, with 7 positions matching TRBD1. The CDR3 extends over 13 amino acids. V was clipped by 4 bases and J by 10 bases; unmatched bases: 7. DNA for the CDR3: TGTGCCAGCAGTTCTCAAGGGGGCCGGGAGCAGTTCTTC. Amino acids: CASSSQGGREQFF.

V and J are TRBV6-6 and TRBJ1-2; 9 bases are shared with TRBD1. The CDR3 length is 16 residues. Germline loops: CDR1 MNHNY, CDR2 SVGAGI (reference sequence). The V gene end was trimmed by 6 bases and the J gene end by 2 bases; junction bases not matched to a gene: 10. The CDR3: CASSPRRDRVNYGYTF. The CDR3 DNA follows: TGTGCCAGCAGCCCCCGGAGGGACAGGGTCAACTATGGCTACACCTTC.

V is TRBV19 and J is TRBJ2-3; TRBD2 might be the D (6 bases). V was cut by 6 bases and J by 4 bases, with 11 bases left in between. This CDR3 spans 13 amino acids. From germline, CDR1 is LNHDA and CDR2 SQIVND (reference sequence). CDR3 DNA: TGTGCCAGTAGCCGGAGACTAGCAGATACGCAGTATTTT. This encodes CASSRRLADTQYF.

This chain connects TRBV2 to TRBJ1-4, with 7 bases matching TRBD1. Germline CDR1 and CDR2: SNHLY and FYNNEI. The CDR3 is 14 residues long. Trimming cost V 6 bases and J 8 bases; bases outside gene matches: 9. In DNA form, the CDR3 reads TGTGCCAGCAGCCCGACAGGGCTAGGCGAAAAACTGTTTTTT. As protein: CASSPTGLGEKLFF.

This chain links TRBV5-1 with TRBJ2-5; no firm D call. The CDR3 consists of 14 residues. From germline, CDR1 is SGHRS and CDR2 YFSETQ. V shed 3 bases and J shed 2 bases, with 11 bases lying between them. In nucleotides, the CDR3 is TGCGCCAGCAGCTCCCGTTCCTTTCAAGAGACCCAGTACTTC. Translation: CASSSRSFQETQYF. The complete variable domain, with remaining parts taken from reference TRBV5-1 and TRBJ2-5, reads KAGVTQTPRYLIKTRGQQVTLSCSPISGHRSVSWYQQTPGQGLQFLFEYFSETQRNKGNFPGRFSGRQFSNSRSEMNVSTLELGDSALYLCASSSRSFQETQYFGPGTRLLVL.

The V gene is TRBV6-5, the J gene TRBJ1-6; TRBD1 is a possible D gene (6 bases). Trimming left V 2 bases short and J 6 bases short, with 11 bases between. This CDR3 comprises 15 residues. CDR1 and CDR2 from the germline V gene are MNHEY and SVGAGI. The CDR3 bases are TGTGCCAGCAGTTACGTCAGGGGTCCTAATTCACCCCTCCACTTT. Translation gives CASSYVRGPNSPLHF.

This clone was detected once. J is TRBJ1-1 and V is TRBV19; 8 bases agree with TRBD1. CDR1 and CDR2 (germline): LNHDA, SQIVND (reference sequence). The CDR3 is 14 residues long. The junction had 7 bases not matched to a gene; V was cut back by 6 bases and J by 4 bases. CDR3 loop: CASRPDRGGTEAFF. CDR3 coding DNA: TGTGCCAGTAGACCAGACAGGGGCGGCACTGAAGCTTTCTTT.

The J gene is TRBJ1-5, the V gene TRBV19, with 8 bases matching TRBD1. Germline CDR1 reads LNHDA; CDR2 reads SQIVND (reference sequence). The CDR3 covers 16 residues. Losses at the gene ends were 10 bases for V and 0 bases for J; bases not matched to a gene: 11. The CDR3, as DNA: TGTGCCACAGGGGGCTTCTTTTTCAATAGCAATCAGCCCCAGCATTTT. Translation gives CATGGFFFNSNQPQHF.

The chain carries TRBV6-1 and TRBJ2-7; the D is unclear. Per the germline V gene, CDR1 is MNHNS and CDR2 is SASEGT. Trimming pared 1 base from V and 0 bases from J, leaving 10 bases between. CDR3 length: 15 residues. CDR3 sequence reads: CASSEGPHSSYEQYF. The CDR3 coding sequence is TGTGCCAGCAGTGAAGGTCCCCATAGCTCCTACGAGCAGTACTTC.

The chain recombines TRBV19 with TRBJ2-7, with 9 nucleotides matching TRBD2. The V gene end was trimmed by 1 base and the J gene end by 3 bases; junction bases not matched to a gene: 4. The CDR3 consists of 15 residues. Germline CDR1 is LNHDA and CDR2 is SQIVND (reference sequence). CDR3 loop: CASSIVRGRVYEQYF. DNA for the CDR3: TGTGCCAGTAGTATAGTACGCGGGAGGGTCTACGAGCAGTACTTC.

J is TRBJ2-3 and V is TRBV7-2; D uncertain. CDR1 SGHTA and CDR2 FQGNSA come from the germline V gene. The CDR3 is 14 residues long. The V gene lost 2 bases and the J gene lost 1 base, with 7 bases spanning the gap. CDR3 region: CASSLIPGTDTQYF. CDR3 bases: TGTGCCAGCAGCTTAATCCCCGGCACAGATACGCAGTATTTT.

The chain joins TRBV7-2 to TRBJ2-3; 13 bases are a match to TRBD2. CDR3 length: 19 residues. Germline V gives CDR1 SGHTA, CDR2 FQGNSA. Losses at the gene ends were 2 bases for V and 2 bases for J; bases not matched to a gene: 10. CDR3 sequence reads: CASSLREILAGGPTDTQYF. CDR3 DNA: TGTGCCAGCAGCTTACGGGAAATACTAGCGGGAGGGCCCACAGATACGCAGTATTTT.